This entry describes one T cell receptor beta chain. This clone was recorded only once. Its target antigen remains unknown. Base qualities were left out, and no much larger clone turns up one base away. The time point label on this specimen signifies: about 28 days (+/-7) after the second vaccine dose. AZD1222 recipients whose second dose came at about 4 weeks and those whose second dose came at about 12 weeks were combined into one group, since spike-specific TCR depth and breadth did not differ between the two schedules. Samples from vaccinated people were obtained from the UK trials COV001 and COV002, which included a single-blind randomized controlled phase 2/3 trial of AZD1222 (ChAdOx1 nCoV-19) in healthy adults. For TCRbeta chain sequencing, PBMC samples from trial participants were taken at day 0 and at day 28 after the second dose. The CDR3 regions of human TCRbeta chains were analyzed by immunosequencing. The study's own analysis went as follows. Repertoire TCRs were matched against a reference library of SARS-CoV-2-specific TCRs generated with the MIRA antigen-specificity platform. Breadth was defined as the fraction of unique TCRs that were SARS-CoV-2-associated. Depth was defined as the fraction of total T cells that were SARS-CoV-2-associated. Using the MIRA data, each spike-specific TCR was assigned both to the spike region to which the TCR was reactive and to a CD4 or CD8 class. Log10-transformed breadth and depth values were compared by one-way ANOVA with Sidak's multiple comparisons tests. The table comes from immuneACCESS by way of TCRdb, which keeps in-frame sequences with V and J called. Part of the clones is missing from these tables; in studies checked, under half for an unresolved V gene and the rest for unknown reasons. V, J and clone size are those of that table, while D and trimming were read from the DNA. The sample has 150,000 to 200,000 clones on record, around nine tenths of them singletons. The ten largest account for roughly a quarter of the sample.

This sample was taken from a study of T cell responses to AZD1222 COVID-19 vaccine (dated by TCRdb to about 2021). About the full investigation: A total of under 250 trial participants underwent TCR sequencing, of whom some 200 had received two doses of AZD1222 and around 25 had received two doses of the MenACWY control vaccine. Enrollment into the trials was organized by age into subgroups of 18-55, 56-69 and 70-plus years, and those subgroups contained about 150, 27 and 61 TCR-sequenced participants, respectively. On the study overall, not on this receptor specifically: The whole spike protein was spanned by vaccine-associated CD4 TCRs, and dominant responses were seen in regions 160-218 and 743-854. The 56-69-year group was small, and its depth increase did not reach significance, likely because of low power. Spike-specific TCR breadth and depth rose significantly after two AZD1222 doses compared with day 0 and with MenACWY recipients. Reportedly, almost half of the unique spike-specific TCRs recognized epitopes lying outside the regions that are mutated in the B.1.351 and B.1.1.7 variants. Participants were mostly white British, with more females than males. The authors suggested clonal diversity may have been underestimated. No day 14 peak-response samples were available, so repertoires were characterized only after the peak T cell response. Conclusions about previously exposed vaccinees are limited because only six or seven AZD1222 recipients were SARS-CoV-2 seropositive at baseline.

Relative to germline, V is 5 bases shorter and J is 10 bases shorter, with 8 bases between their ends. Including cysteine and phenylalanine, the CDR3 has 11 amino acids. Of all the DNA, just the CDR3 is kept, 33 bases in frame from base 1. Reading the germline V gene gives CDR1 MNHEY and CDR2 SVGAGI. The sequence was obtained from an adult who received the AZD1222 COVID-19 vaccine. Source: peripheral blood, taken 28 days after the second AZD1222 dose. In this chain, TRBV6-5 is recombined with TRBJ2-2, with an unclear D gene assignment. The CDR3 reads as follows: CASSNGPELFF. The sequence in DNA is TGTGCCAGCAGTAACGGTCCGGAGCTGTTTTTT.